These T cell receptor beta chains were read from a single sample in a study of blood T cell repertoires in COVID-19. The method was immunoSEQ multiplex PCR; TCRdb's version includes in-frame clones alone and lacks a portion of them. The sample includes about 290,000 clones, roughly 89% of them seen just once. The sequenced sample was peripheral blood. These receptors originate from a woman aged 25 to 39 with COVID-19, enrolled during active disease. Both conserved end residues are part of each CDR3. The D gene is left open where the match is weak. The listing skips clone size in some rows; elsewhere it reads once, few, many or a size class.

TGTGCCAGCAGCCTATACTGGGGGGGAGGGGAATCGAACACTGAAGCTTTCTTT | CASSLYWGGGESNTEAFF | - | TRBJ1-1 | - | TRBV5-8
TGTGCCAGCAGCCCGCAGGTGGGAGGGAACACTGAAGCTTTCTTT | CASSPQVGGNTEAFF | - | TRBJ1-1 | - | TRBV7-6
TGTGCCAGCAGCTTGATCCACAGGGAGTCCTCACCCCTCCACTTT | CASSLIHRESSPLHF | - | TRBJ1-6 | - | TRBV5-5
TGTGCCAGCAGCGTACAGGAATTGGATAATTCACCCCTCCACTTT | CASSVQELDNSPLHF | - | TRBJ1-6 | - | TRBV21-1
TGTGCCACCAGCAGAGTATGGCTGGGGGCGGGGAACACTGAAGCTTTCTTT | CATSRVWLGAGNTEAFF | - | TRBJ1-1 | - | TRBV15
TGTGCCAGCTCGCTCCGGGGGAGCAACAATGAGCAGTTCTTC | CASSLRGSNNEQFF | once | TRBJ2-1 | - | TRBV6-5
TGTGCCAGCAGCGAGGGACAGGGGGCCTATGGCTACACCTTC | CASSEGQGAYGYTF | - | TRBJ1-2 | TRBD1 | TRBV7-6
TGCGCCAGCAGCCCGCGGGGTTATGGCTACACCTTC | CASSPRGYGYTF | - | TRBJ1-2 | - | TRBV4-1
TGCGCCAGCAGCCATATTCTAGGGACTGGCCTGGGCGAGCAGTACTTC | CASSHILGTGLGEQYF | - | TRBJ2-7 | - | TRBV4-1
TGTGCCACCAAAGTCCCCCCCCTGGTAGCACCCCTCCACTTT | CATKVPPLVAPLHF | - | TRBJ1-6 | - | TRBV6-5
TGTGCCAGCAGCGTAGAGGGACAGGGATACTCTGGGGCCAACGTCCTGACTTTC | CASSVEGQGYSGANVLTF | - | TRBJ2-6 | TRBD1 | TRBV9
TGTGCCAGCAGGGGGGACAGGGGTGCCGATGGCTACACCTTC | CASRGDRGADGYTF | - | TRBJ1-2 | TRBD1 | TRBV13
TGCGCCAGCAGCTCACGACAGACGGTAATGAACACTGAAGCTTTCTTT | CASSSRQTVMNTEAFF | once | TRBJ1-1 | - | TRBV4-1
TGTGCCAGCAGCCCTATTGTGCCCTATGGCTACACCTTC | CASSPIVPYGYTF | - | TRBJ1-2 | - | TRBV11-2
TGCGCCAGCAGTGAAGGTAGGGGGACTACCACAGATACGCAGTATTTT | CASSEGRGTTTDTQYF | - | TRBJ2-3 | - | TRBV10-1
TGTGCCAGCAGTCTCCGAGGAGCGGGGGGTAGCTACGAGCAGTACTTC | CASSLRGAGGSYEQYF | - | TRBJ2-7 | TRBD2 | TRBV27
TGTGCCAGCAGTTACCGGGACTTCCCCGATCGGCAGTTCTTC | CASSYRDFPDRQFF | - | TRBJ2-1 | - | TRBV6-2/TRBV6-3
TGTGCCAGCAGCCCCGGGACTCCGGCGGAAAACATTCAGTACTTC | CASSPGTPAENIQYF | - | TRBJ2-4 | - | TRBV5-6
TGCGCCAGCAGCCAAATCGGGATGTACTATGGCTACACCTTC | CASSQIGMYYGYTF | - | TRBJ1-2 | - | TRBV4-1
TGTGCCAGTAGACCAAGGACAGAGACCTTCTCTGGGGCCAACGTCCTGACTTTC | CASRPRTETFSGANVLTF | - | TRBJ2-6 | - | TRBV19
TGCAGCGTTAGTCGGGGTGTCCTCGAGCAGTACTTC | CSVSRGVLEQYF | - | TRBJ2-7 | - | TRBV29-1
TGTGCCAGCACCCCCTATCCCAGGACTCCTAGTTCGGGCGAGCAGTACTTC | CASTPYPRTPSSGEQYF | - | TRBJ2-7 | - | TRBV9
TGTGCCAGTCGTGGACAGGCCCCATCGTCAGATACGCAGTATTTT | CASRGQAPSSDTQYF | few | TRBJ2-3 | TRBD1 | TRBV19
TGCGCCAGCAGCGCCGACAGGAATTCACCCCTCCACTTT | CASSADRNSPLHF | - | TRBJ1-6 | - | TRBV10-2
TGTGCCAGCAGCCCCGCGGGACTAGCGGGGGCGTGGGACACCGGGGAGCTGTTTTTT | CASSPAGLAGAWDTGELFF | - | TRBJ2-2 | TRBD2 | TRBV3-1/TRBV3-2
TGTGCCAGCAGTTCCCTAGGGGGCGGTCGCGAGCAGTACTTC | CASSSLGGGREQYF | - | TRBJ2-7 | TRBD1 | TRBV27
TGTGCCAGCAGCTCCCGACTAGCGGGTTACCAAGAGACCCAGTACTTC | CASSSRLAGYQETQYF | - | TRBJ2-5 | TRBD2 | TRBV13
TGCAGTGCTAGGGCCCCGGAGGAGCAGTTCTTC | CSARAPEEQFF | - | TRBJ2-1 | - | TRBV20-1
TGCAGTGCGACCCGGGGTAATGAGCAGTTCTTC | CSATRGNEQFF | - | TRBJ2-1 | - | TRBV20-1
TGTGCCAGTAAGGTAGTTTGGAGCGGAAAGTACAATGAGCAGTTCTTC | CASKVVWSGKYNEQFF | - | TRBJ2-1 | - | TRBV19
TGTGCCAGTAGTACCACAGGGACTAATCCTGGGAATGAGCAGTTCTTC | CASSTTGTNPGNEQFF | - | TRBJ2-1 | - | TRBV19